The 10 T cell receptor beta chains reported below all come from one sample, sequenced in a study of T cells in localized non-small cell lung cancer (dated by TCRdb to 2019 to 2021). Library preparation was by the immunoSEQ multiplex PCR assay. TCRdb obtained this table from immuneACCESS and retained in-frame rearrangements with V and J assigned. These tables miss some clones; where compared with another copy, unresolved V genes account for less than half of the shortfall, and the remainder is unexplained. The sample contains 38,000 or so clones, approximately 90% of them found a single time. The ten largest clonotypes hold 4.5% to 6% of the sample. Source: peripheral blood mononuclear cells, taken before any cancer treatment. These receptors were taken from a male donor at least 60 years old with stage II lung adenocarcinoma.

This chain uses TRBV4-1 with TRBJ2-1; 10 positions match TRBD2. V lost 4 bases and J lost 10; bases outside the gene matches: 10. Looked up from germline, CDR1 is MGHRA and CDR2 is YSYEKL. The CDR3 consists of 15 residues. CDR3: CASSPPRAGGREQFF. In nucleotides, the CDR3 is TGCGCCAGCAGCCCCCCCAGAGCGGGAGGGCGCGAGCAGTTCTTC.

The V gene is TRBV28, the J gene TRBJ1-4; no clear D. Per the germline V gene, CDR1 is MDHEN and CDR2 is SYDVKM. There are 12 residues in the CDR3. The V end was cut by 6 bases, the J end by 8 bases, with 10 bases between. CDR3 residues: CASRRTEEKLFF. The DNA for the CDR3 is TGTGCCAGCAGGAGGACTGAAGAAAAACTGTTTTTT.

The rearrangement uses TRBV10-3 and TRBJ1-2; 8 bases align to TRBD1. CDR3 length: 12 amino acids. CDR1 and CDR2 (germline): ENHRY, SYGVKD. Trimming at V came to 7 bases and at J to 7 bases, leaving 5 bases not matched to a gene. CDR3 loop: CAITGQGSGYTF. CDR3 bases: TGTGCCATCACCGGACAGGGTAGTGGCTACACCTTC.

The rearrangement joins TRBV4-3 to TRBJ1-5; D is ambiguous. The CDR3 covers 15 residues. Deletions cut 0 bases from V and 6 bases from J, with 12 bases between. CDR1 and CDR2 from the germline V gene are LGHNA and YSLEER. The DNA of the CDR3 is TGCGCCAGCAGCCAAGATCTAGCGGCGGGTCAGCCCCAGCATTTT. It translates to CASSQDLAAGQPQHF.

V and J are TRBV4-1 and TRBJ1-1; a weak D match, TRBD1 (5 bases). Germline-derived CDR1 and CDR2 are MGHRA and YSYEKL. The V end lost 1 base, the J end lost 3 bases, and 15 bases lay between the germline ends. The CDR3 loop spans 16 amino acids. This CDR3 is CASSQVRGLGDTEAFF. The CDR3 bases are TGCGCCAGCAGCCAAGTTAGGGGCCTGGGGGACACTGAAGCTTTCTTT.

DNA of the CDR3: TGTGCCAGCGGGGCGGGAGGGTACAATGAGCAGTTCTTC. It encodes CASGAGGYNEQFF. The chain combines TRBV7-7 with TRBJ2-1; the match to TRBD2 covers 9 bases. Germline CDR1 reads SSHAT; CDR2 reads FNYEAQ (reference sequence). Unmatched junction bases numbered 3, after V lost 8 bases and J lost 4 bases. The length of the CDR3 is 13 residues.

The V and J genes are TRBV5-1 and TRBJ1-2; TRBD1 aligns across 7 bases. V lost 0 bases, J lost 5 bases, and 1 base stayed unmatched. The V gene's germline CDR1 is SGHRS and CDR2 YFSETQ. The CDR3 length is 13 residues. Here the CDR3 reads CASSLEGAYGYTF. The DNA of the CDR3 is TGCGCCAGCAGCTTGGAGGGGGCATATGGCTACACCTTC.

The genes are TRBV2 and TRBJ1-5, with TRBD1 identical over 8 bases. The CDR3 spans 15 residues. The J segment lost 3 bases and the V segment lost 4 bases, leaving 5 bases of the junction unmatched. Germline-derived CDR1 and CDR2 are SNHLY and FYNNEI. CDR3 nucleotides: TGTGCCAGCAGTGCGGACAGGGCGTCCAATCAGCCCCAGCATTTT. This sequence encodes CASSADRASNQPQHF. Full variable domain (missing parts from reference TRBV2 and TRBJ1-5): EPEVTQTPSHQVTQMGQEVILRCVPISNHLYFYWYRQILGQKVEFLVSFYNNEISEKSEIFDDQFSVERPDGSNFTLKIRSTKLEDSAMYFCASSADRASNQPQHFGDGTRLSIL.

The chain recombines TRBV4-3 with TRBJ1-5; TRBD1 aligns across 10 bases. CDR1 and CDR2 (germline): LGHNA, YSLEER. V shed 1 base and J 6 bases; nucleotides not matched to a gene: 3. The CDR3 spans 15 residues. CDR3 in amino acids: CASSQGTGGSQPQHF. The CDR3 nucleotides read TGCGCCAGCAGCCAAGGGACAGGGGGGAGTCAGCCCCAGCATTTT.

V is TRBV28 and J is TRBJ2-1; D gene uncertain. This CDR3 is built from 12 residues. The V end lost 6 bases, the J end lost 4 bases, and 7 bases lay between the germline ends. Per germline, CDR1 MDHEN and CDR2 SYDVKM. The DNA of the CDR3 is TGTGCCAGCAGGAATGTATACAATGAGCAGTTCTTC. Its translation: CASRNVYNEQFF.